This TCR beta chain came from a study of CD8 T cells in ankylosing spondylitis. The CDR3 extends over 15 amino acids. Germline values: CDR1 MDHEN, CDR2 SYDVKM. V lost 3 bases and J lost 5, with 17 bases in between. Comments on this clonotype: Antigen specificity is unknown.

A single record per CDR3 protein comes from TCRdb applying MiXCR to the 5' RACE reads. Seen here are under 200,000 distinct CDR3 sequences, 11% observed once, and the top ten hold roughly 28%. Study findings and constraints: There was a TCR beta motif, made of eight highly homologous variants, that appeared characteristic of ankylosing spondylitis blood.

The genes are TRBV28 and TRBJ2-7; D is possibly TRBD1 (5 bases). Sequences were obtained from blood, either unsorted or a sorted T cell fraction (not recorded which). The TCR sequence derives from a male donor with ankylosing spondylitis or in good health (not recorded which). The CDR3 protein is CASSLRTAGFDEQYF. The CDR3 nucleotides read TGTGCCAGCAGTTTGCGAACCGCAGGGTTCGACGAGCAGTACTTC. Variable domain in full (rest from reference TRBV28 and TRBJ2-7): DVKVTQSSRYLVKRTGEKVFLECVQDMDHENMFWYRQDPGLGLRLIYFSYDVKMKEKGDIPEGYSVSREKKERFSLILESASTNQTSMYLCASSLRTAGFDEQYFGPGTRLTVT.